The T cell receptor (beta chain) under discussion was sequenced for a study of blood T cell repertoires in COVID-19. For the study at large: Acute-phase and convalescent COVID-19 samples originated in the United States, Italy and Spain. T cells, B-cell-depleted T cells, or PBMCs provided the cDNA or gDNA that served as material.

The CDR3 has 14 residues. Germline V gene data show CDR1 as SNHLY and CDR2 as FYNNEI. J lost 6 bases, V lost 5 bases, and 5 bases had no gene match. Methods used by the authors: Nucleated cell number was recorded as an estimate derived from reference gene primer amplification. Here immunoSEQ multiplex PCR was the method, and the copy in TCRdb shows in-frame clones only, minus some. The V and J calls and clone size are taken from that table; D and trimming were inferred from the DNA. The table shows over 75,000 clones, with under 90% occurring only once. The V gene is TRBV2, the J gene TRBJ1-5; TRBD1 matches 9 bases. The sequence came from a human donor with active COVID-19. The donor label of this sample is uncertain. The sequencing input was peripheral blood. The DNA for the CDR3 is TGTGCCAGCAGTAAGACGGGACAGGGTCAGCCCCAGCATTTT. Translation gives CASSKTGQGQPQHF.